The subject of this entry is one T cell receptor beta chain. Its antigen is unidentified. This sample stems from a study of CD8 T cells in ankylosing spondylitis. Construction of TCR beta libraries was performed using quantitative 5'-RACE with molecular barcodes. A single record per CDR3 protein comes from TCRdb applying MiXCR to the 5' RACE reads. There are about 340,000 distinct CDR3 sequences in the sample; about 14% occur only once, and less than 1.1% lies in the top ten. Study-wide points: Some of the motif variants had earlier been found in reactive arthritis patients' fluid and blood. Matched ankylosing spondylitis synovial fluid reportedly showed significant enrichment of disease-linked clones. A motif of eight or nine highly homologous TCR beta variants was seen as apparently characteristic of ankylosing spondylitis blood.

Germline V gives CDR1 LGHNT, CDR2 FRNRAP. The ends were cut back, 0 bases at V and 5 bases at J, with 4 bases in the middle. This CDR3 has 12 amino acids. The sample consisted of blood, either unsorted or a sorted T cell fraction (not recorded which). The V gene is TRBV12-5, the J gene TRBJ2-5; D remains ambiguous. This clonotype originated in a male donor with ankylosing spondylitis or in good health (not recorded which). The CDR3 DNA reads TGTGCTAGTGGTTTGGTAGAGGAGACCCAGTACTTC. Its protein is CASGLVEETQYF.